These 31 T cell receptor beta chains share one sample of origin, sequenced in a study of T cell repertoires in cytomegalovirus infection. TCRdb re-called the reads with MiXCR, one entry per CDR3 protein. The sample includes 600,000 to 700,000 distinct CDR3 sequences, 33% of them seen just once. Antigens of these TCRs are unknown. Sequencing used cultured PBMCs, obtained from culture after CMV antigen stimulation. The receptors were gathered from a human donor in good health (CMV status not recorded). Some clones in this sample may be carry-over from other donors' samples.

The V call is TRBV15, the J call TRBJ2-3; maybe TRBD2 (5 bases). Deletions cut 1 base from V and 2 bases from J, with 10 bases between. Germline CDR1 LNHNV, CDR2 YYDKDF (reference sequence). The CDR3 runs 15 residues. The CDR3 sequence is CATSRAPGYTDTQYF. The CDR3 DNA reads TGTGCCACCAGCAGAGCCCCGGGATACACAGATACGCAGTATTTT.

The gene calls are TRBV2 and TRBJ2-3; D is unclear. This CDR3 spans 13 amino acids. Trimming shortened V by 3 bases and J by 2 bases, and 6 bases separated the two germline ends. Germline values: CDR1 SNHLY, CDR2 FYNNEI. As DNA, the CDR3 is TGTGCCAGCAGTGAGATTAACACAGATACGCAGTATTTT. The encoded protein is CASSEINTDTQYF.

This chain links TRBV19 with TRBJ1-5; tentatively, D is TRBD1 (6 bases). Deletions cut 6 bases from V and 7 bases from J, with 16 bases between. The CDR3 consists of 14 residues. Germline lookup yields CDR1 LNHDA and CDR2 SQIVND (reference sequence). In DNA form, the CDR3 reads TGTGCCAGTAGCACACAGGGAGGAGGCCAGCCCCAGCATTTT. Protein sequence: CASSTQGGGQPQHF.

This chain uses TRBV18 with TRBJ2-7; D unclear. The CDR3 is 14 amino acids. Germline V CDR1 and CDR2: KGHSH, LQKENI. Trimming cost V 3 bases and J 2 bases, with 11 bases left between them. The CDR3 loop reads CASSPSDLTYEQYF. CDR3 coding DNA: TGTGCCAGCTCACCCTCGGACCTAACCTACGAGCAGTACTTC.

The chain is built from TRBV27 and TRBJ2-7; TRBD2 matches 8 bases. With V trimmed by 5 bases and J by 2 bases, 8 bases remained unmatched. The CDR3 totals 15 residues. Germline lookup yields CDR1 MNHEY and CDR2 SMNVEV (reference sequence). CDR3 loop: CASSISGGEAYEQYF. The CDR3 region has the DNA TGTGCCAGCAGTATCTCGGGAGGGGAAGCCTACGAGCAGTACTTC.

This clonotype was counted only a few times. V is TRBV7-8 and J is TRBJ2-5; 7 bases map to TRBD2. CDR1 is SGHVS and CDR2 is FQNEAQ in the germline V gene. The CDR3 is 15 amino acids. The ends lost 6 bases at V and 5 bases at J; junction bases unmatched: 12. CDR3 nucleotide sequence: TGTGCCAGCAGTCGTAGGGAGGGCGAGGGTGAGACCCAGTACTTC. Its translation: CASSRREGEGETQYF.

This clonotype turned up a few times. The chain combines TRBV20-1 with TRBJ2-2, with TRBD1 identical over 7 bases. CDR1 and CDR2 from the germline V gene are DFQATT and SNEGSKA (reference sequence). The CDR3 runs to 13 residues. J lost 1 base, V lost 4 bases, and 0 bases had no gene match. The CDR3 bases are TGCAGTGCTAACAGGGGGAACACCGGGGAGCTGTTTTTT. Its protein product is CSANRGNTGELFF.

This clonotype was seen many times. This rearrangement joins TRBV11-2 to TRBJ1-6; D unresolved. CDR1 is SGHAT and CDR2 is FQNNGV in the germline V gene. This CDR3 contains 13 residues. The V and J ends lost 5 bases and 8 bases respectively, with 10 bases between them. The CDR3 protein is CASSPDLDSPLHF. The DNA of the CDR3 is TGTGCCAGCAGCCCGGACCTGGATTCACCCCTCCACTTT.

This clonotype has more than one count but fewer than ten. This chain connects TRBV2 to TRBJ2-1; 9 bases match TRBD1. The V gene's germline CDR1 is SNHLY and CDR2 FYNNEI. The CDR3 loop spans 14 amino acids. Germline trimming cut 6 bases from V and 2 bases from J; bases unmatched to any gene: 2. As DNA, the CDR3 is TGTGCCAGCAGAGGGGACAGGGCCTACAATGAGCAGTTCTTC. Amino acid sequence: CASRGDRAYNEQFF.

This clonotype was seen a few times. CDR3 sequence (DNA): TGTGCCAGCAGTTTGGCGACAAAAACTGAAGCTTTCTTT. It is translated as CASSLATKTEAFF. V is TRBV12-3 or TRBV12-4 and J is TRBJ1-1; D is uncertain. The V and J ends lost 3 bases and 5 bases respectively, with 10 bases between them. The CDR3 totals 13 residues.

This chain uses TRBV5-1 with TRBJ1-1, with 9 bases that match TRBD1. The trim removed 4 bases at V and 4 bases at J, leaving 8 bases unmatched. Per germline, CDR1 SGHRS and CDR2 YFSETQ. There are 15 residues in the CDR3. DNA of the CDR3: TGCGCCAGCAGCGTGGGACAGGGACGTATCACTGAAGCTTTCTTT. Translating gives CASSVGQGRITEAFF. Filled out from reference TRBV5-1 and TRBJ1-1, the complete variable domain reads KAGVTQTPRYLIKTRGQQVTLSCSPISGHRSVSWYQQTPGQGLQFLFEYFSETQRNKGNFPGRFSGRQFSNSRSEMNVSTLELGDSALYLCASSVGQGRITEAFFGQGTRLTVV.

This clonotype was counted a few times. The genes are TRBV10-3 and TRBJ1-5; D ambiguous. The CDR3 length is 13 residues. V was cut by 9 bases and J by 3 bases, with 12 bases left in between. From germline, CDR1 is ENHRY and CDR2 SYGVKD. CDR3 sequence: CAIRYSTNQPQHF. CDR3 in DNA: TGTGCCATACGATACAGTACCAATCAGCCCCAGCATTTT.

This chain joins TRBV6-2 or TRBV6-3 and TRBJ2-1, with 8 bases lining up with TRBD2. The CDR3 sequence is 17 residues long. Losses at the gene ends were 2 bases for V and 8 bases for J; bases not matched to a gene: 14. Germline CDR1 and CDR2: MNHEY and SVGEGT. Here the CDR3 DNA reads TGTGCCAGCAGTTACCCGACCGTAGCGGGACCCTTGGATGAGCAGTTCTTC. This encodes CASSYPTVAGPLDEQFF.

V gene TRBV5-6 combines with J gene TRBJ1-5, with D uncertain. CDR1 SGHDT and CDR2 YYEEEE come from the germline V gene. V lost 0 bases to trimming and J lost 5 bases, with 9 bases between them. The CDR3 consists of 14 residues. Here the CDR3 reads CASSLAGSYQPQHF. CDR3 sequence (DNA): TGTGCCAGCAGCTTGGCCGGCAGCTATCAGCCCCAGCATTTT.

The chain uses TRBV5-4 and TRBJ2-7; 7 positions agree with TRBD1. The germline gives CDR1 SGHNT, CDR2 YYREEE (reference sequence). The CDR3 extends over 16 amino acids. The V gene end was trimmed by 4 bases and the J gene end by 3 bases; junction bases not matched to a gene: 13. As DNA, the CDR3 is TGTGCCAGCAGCAAGGGGTCCCCCCGGGACAGCTACGAGCAGTACTTC. It is translated as CASSKGSPRDSYEQYF.

The chain has TRBV11-2 and TRBJ2-5, with TRBD2 matching 8 bases. This CDR3 spans 16 amino acids. V lost 5 bases to trimming and J lost 1 base; unmatched junction nucleotides: 9. Germline V CDR1 and CDR2: SGHAT, FQNNGV. DNA for the CDR3: TGTGCCAGCAGCCCGTTACGCGGGGGGCCCCAAGAGACCCAGTACTTC. It translates to CASSPLRGGPQETQYF.

This chain joins TRBV27 and TRBJ2-1, with TRBD1 identical over 7 bases. The V gene end was trimmed by 4 bases and the J gene end by 7 bases; junction bases not matched to a gene: 10. CDR3 size: 15 residues. CDR1 and CDR2 (germline): MNHEY, SMNVEV (reference sequence). The CDR3 DNA reads TGTGCCAGCAGTTGGACAGGCACAACGGGTAATGAGCAGTTCTTC. Translation gives CASSWTGTTGNEQFF.

As for this clonotype: A read error may produce the germline difference seen at one junction end. The chain combines TRBV7-2 with TRBJ2-1, with TRBD2 matching 10 bases. Germline assignment: CDR1 SGHTA and CDR2 FQGNSA. The length of the CDR3 is 18 residues. The CDR3: CASTPTRLAGVPTHEHFF. The CDR3 region has the DNA TGTGCCAGCACCCCGACAAGGCTAGCGGGAGTTCCAACCCATGAGCATTTCTTC.

V and J are TRBV6-1 and TRBJ2-1; D is ambiguous. This CDR3 region has 14 residues. Germline V gives CDR1 MNHNS, CDR2 SASEGT. Trimming removed 2 bases at V and 7 bases at J, with 12 bases between. DNA for the CDR3: TGTGCCAGCAGTGAACAGCCCCTAATGAATGAGCAGTTCTTC. This codes for CASSEQPLMNEQFF.

This clonotype was counted a few times. V and J are TRBV7-8 and TRBJ2-1; the match to TRBD1 covers 10 bases. This CDR3 region has 15 residues. CDR1 is SGHVS, CDR2 FQNEAQ, per germline. V lost 3 bases, J lost 6 bases, and 5 bases stayed unmatched. The CDR3 reads CASSFNRDRGNEQFF. The CDR3 region has the DNA TGTGCCAGCAGCTTTAACCGGGACAGGGGCAATGAGCAGTTCTTC.

This clonotype was seen more than once but under ten times. The chain links TRBV28 to TRBJ2-3; a weak D match, TRBD1 (6 bases). The CDR3 totals 17 residues. Germline V CDR1 and CDR2: MDHEN, SYDVKM. Trimming took 6 bases from V and 4 from J, leaving 23 bases between them. CDR3 coding DNA: TGTGCCAGCAGACCGGTCTTTCGGACAGTGTTACCAGATACGCAGTATTTT. This codes for CASRPVFRTVLPDTQYF.

This clonotype was seen many times. J is TRBJ2-1 and V is TRBV7-8; D perhaps matches TRBD2 (5 bases). V lost 2 bases and J lost 3, with 11 bases in between. CDR1 and CDR2 (germline): SGHVS, FQNEAQ. The CDR3 consists of 15 residues. The CDR3 region is CASSLMGVNYNEQFF. The CDR3 region has the DNA TGTGCCAGCAGCTTAATGGGAGTTAACTACAATGAGCAGTTCTTC.

This clonotype was picked up many times. The rearrangement links TRBV7-2 to TRBJ1-3; a weak D match, TRBD1 (6 bases). This CDR3 spans 14 amino acids. Per the germline V gene, CDR1 is SGHTA and CDR2 is FQGNSA. Trimming removed 2 bases from V and 3 bases from J, with 8 bases in between. In DNA form, the CDR3 reads TGTGCCAGCAGCTTACAGGGGCATGGAAACACCATATATTTT. It codes for CASSLQGHGNTIYF.

The V call is TRBV27, the J call TRBJ2-3; no definite D call. The CDR3 contains 14 residues. The V gene lost 2 bases and the J gene lost 4 bases, with 10 bases spanning the gap. CDR1 is MNHEY, CDR2 SMNVEV, per germline (reference sequence). As DNA, the CDR3 is TGTGCCAGCAGTTTACGGTTTCGCCCAGATACGCAGTATTTT. The encoded protein is CASSLRFRPDTQYF.

This clonotype was seen repeatedly, ten times or more. The V call is TRBV12-5, the J call TRBJ2-7; D gene ambiguous. CDR1 is LGHNT and CDR2 is FRNRAP in the germline V gene. This CDR3 comprises 11 residues. Trimming removed 7 bases at V and 4 bases at J, with 8 bases between. In nucleotides, the CDR3 is TGTGCTAGTGCCCAATCGTACGAGCAGTACTTC. Its protein is CASAQSYEQYF.

Points on this clonotype: This may come from a read error, since a much larger clone is one base off. This chain joins TRBV7-8 and TRBJ2-1; 12 nucleotides agree with TRBD2. V dropped 0 bases and J dropped 7; count of bases not matched to a gene: 7. This CDR3 is 17 amino acids long. Germline values: CDR1 SGHVS, CDR2 FQNEAQ. The CDR3 sequence is CASSLAASGGASNEQFF. The CDR3, as DNA: TGTGCCAGCAGCTTAGCGGCTAGCGGGGGGGCCTCGAATGAGCAGTTCTTC.

This clonotype was counted between two and nine times. The chain links TRBV11-2 to TRBJ2-1; D perhaps matches TRBD1 (6 bases). Germline V lookup: CDR1 SGHAT, CDR2 FQNNGV. The CDR3 contains 15 residues. V lost 2 bases to trimming and J lost 3 bases, with 11 bases between them. CDR3 in DNA: TGTGCCAGCAGCTTAAGAGAGGGGGACTACAATGAGCAGTTCTTC. It specifies CASSLREGDYNEQFF.

This clonotype was counted only a few times. V is TRBV6-6 and J is TRBJ1-6; 7 positions agree with TRBD1. Unmatched junction bases numbered 7, after V lost 7 bases and J lost 7 bases. Germline-derived CDR1 and CDR2 are MNHNY and SVGAGI (reference sequence). The CDR3 runs 14 residues. Here the CDR3 DNA reads TGTGCCAGCAACCTGGGGACAGCAAATTCACCCCTCCACTTT. Its translation is CASNLGTANSPLHF.

This chain connects TRBV7-6 to TRBJ1-4; no reliable D call. CDR1 is SGHVS, CDR2 FNYEAQ, per germline. V gave up 5 bases and J gave up 3 bases, with 13 bases separating them. The CDR3 covers 15 residues. Here the CDR3 DNA reads TGTGCCAGCAGCCGACTAACTCCCGCTAATGAAAAACTGTTTTTT. This sequence encodes CASSRLTPANEKLFF.

The rearrangement uses TRBV7-6 and TRBJ1-5; maybe TRBD1 (5 bases). Germline V CDR1 and CDR2: SGHVS, FNYEAQ. The V end lost 5 bases, the J end lost 2 bases, and 13 bases lay between the germline ends. This CDR3 contains 15 residues. The CDR3 reads CASSLDSGGNQPQHF. The CDR3 DNA sequence: TGTGCCAGCAGCCTCGACAGTGGTGGCAATCAGCCCCAGCATTTT.

This chain connects TRBV6-5 to TRBJ1-1; 10 bases match TRBD1. From germline, CDR1 is MNHEY and CDR2 SVGAGI. The CDR3 consists of 13 residues. V dropped 7 bases and J dropped 6; count of bases not matched to a gene: 5. CDR3 DNA: TGTGCCAGCATCGGACAGGGGGGGGCTGAAGCTTTCTTT. Its protein is CASIGQGGAEAFF.